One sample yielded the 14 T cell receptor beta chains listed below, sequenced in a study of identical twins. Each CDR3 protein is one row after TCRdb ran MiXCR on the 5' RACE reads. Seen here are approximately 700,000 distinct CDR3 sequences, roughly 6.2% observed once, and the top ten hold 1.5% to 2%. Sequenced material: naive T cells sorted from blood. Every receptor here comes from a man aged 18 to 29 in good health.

CDR3 DNA: TGCAGTGCTATAAGACCGGGGGGCTACACCTTC. Protein product: CSAIRPGGYTF. V usage is TRBV20-1 and J usage is TRBJ1-2; no firm D call. Trimming removed 4 bases from V and 8 bases from J, with 11 bases in between. The CDR3 spans 11 residues. Germline loops: CDR1 DFQATT, CDR2 SNEGSKA (reference sequence).

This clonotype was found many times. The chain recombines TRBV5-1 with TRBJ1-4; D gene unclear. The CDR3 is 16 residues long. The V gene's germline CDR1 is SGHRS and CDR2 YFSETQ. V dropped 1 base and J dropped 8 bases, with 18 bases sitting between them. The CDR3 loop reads CASSLQGIGSIEKLFF. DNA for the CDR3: TGCGCCAGCAGCTTGCAAGGGATTGGCAGCATCGAAAAACTGTTTTTT.

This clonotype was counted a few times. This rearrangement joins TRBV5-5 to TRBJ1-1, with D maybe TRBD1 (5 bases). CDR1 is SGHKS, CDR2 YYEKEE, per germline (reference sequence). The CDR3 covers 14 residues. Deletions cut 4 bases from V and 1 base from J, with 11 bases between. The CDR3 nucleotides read TGTGCCAGCAGCCTTTTTACAGGGAACACTGAAGCTTTCTTT. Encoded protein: CASSLFTGNTEAFF.

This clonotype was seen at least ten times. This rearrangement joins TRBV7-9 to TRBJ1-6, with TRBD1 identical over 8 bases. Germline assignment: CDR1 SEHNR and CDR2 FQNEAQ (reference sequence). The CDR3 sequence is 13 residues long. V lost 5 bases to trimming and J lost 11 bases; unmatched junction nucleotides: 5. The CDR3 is CASSPQGETPLHF. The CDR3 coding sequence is TGTGCCAGCAGCCCACAGGGGGAAACACCCCTCCACTTT.

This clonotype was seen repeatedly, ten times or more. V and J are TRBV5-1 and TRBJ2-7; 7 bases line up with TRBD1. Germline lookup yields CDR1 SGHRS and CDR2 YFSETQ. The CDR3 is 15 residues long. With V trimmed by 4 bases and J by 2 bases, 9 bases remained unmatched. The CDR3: CASSNRGQPPYEQYF. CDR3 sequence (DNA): TGCGCCAGCAGCAACAGGGGCCAACCCCCCTACGAGCAGTACTTC.

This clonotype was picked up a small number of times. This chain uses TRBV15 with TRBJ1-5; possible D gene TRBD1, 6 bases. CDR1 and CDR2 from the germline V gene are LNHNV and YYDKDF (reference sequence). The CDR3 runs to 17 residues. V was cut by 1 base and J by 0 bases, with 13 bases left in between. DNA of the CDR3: TGTGCCACCAGCAGAGTGGGGGGCAAATATAGCAATCAGCCCCAGCATTTT. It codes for CATSRVGGKYSNQPQHF.

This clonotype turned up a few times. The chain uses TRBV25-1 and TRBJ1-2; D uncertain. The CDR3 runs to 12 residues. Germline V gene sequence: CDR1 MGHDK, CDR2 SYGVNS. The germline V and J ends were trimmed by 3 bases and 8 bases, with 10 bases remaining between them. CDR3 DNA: TGTGCCAGCAGTGATGACCTTAGGGGCTACACCTTC. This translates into CASSDDLRGYTF.

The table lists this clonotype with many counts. CDR3 sequence reads: CASSLASGGRGNNEQFF. For the CDR3, the DNA is TGCGCCAGCAGCTTGGCGTCGGGCGGGAGAGGTAACAATGAGCAGTTCTTC. This chain connects TRBV5-1 to TRBJ2-1; 7 positions agree with TRBD2. CDR1 and CDR2 (germline): SGHRS, YFSETQ. V was pared by 0 bases and J by 5 bases, with 11 bases of the junction left unmatched. The CDR3 has 17 residues.

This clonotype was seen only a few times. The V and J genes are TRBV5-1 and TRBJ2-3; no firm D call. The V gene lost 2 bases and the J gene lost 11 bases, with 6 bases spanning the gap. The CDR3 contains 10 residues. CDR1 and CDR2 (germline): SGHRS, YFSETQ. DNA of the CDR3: TGCGCCAGCAGCTTAGGTCTGCAGTATTTT. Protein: CASSLGLQYF.

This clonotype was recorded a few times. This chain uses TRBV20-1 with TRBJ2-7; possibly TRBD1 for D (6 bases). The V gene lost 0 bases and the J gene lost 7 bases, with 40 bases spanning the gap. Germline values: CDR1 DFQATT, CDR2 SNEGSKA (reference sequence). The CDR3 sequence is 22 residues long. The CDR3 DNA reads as TGCAGTGCTAGAGAGGGTTGGAGTCAGGGCCCAGGGGATCACAGGCTCGGTTGGGAGCAGTACTTC. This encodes CSAREGWSQGPGDHRLGWEQYF.

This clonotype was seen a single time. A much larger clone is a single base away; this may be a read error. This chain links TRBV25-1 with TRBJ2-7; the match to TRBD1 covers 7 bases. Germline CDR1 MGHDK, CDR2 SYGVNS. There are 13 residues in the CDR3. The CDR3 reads CASIRTGFYEQYF. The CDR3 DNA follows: TGTGCAAGCATTAGGACAGGCTTCTACGAGCAGTACTTC.

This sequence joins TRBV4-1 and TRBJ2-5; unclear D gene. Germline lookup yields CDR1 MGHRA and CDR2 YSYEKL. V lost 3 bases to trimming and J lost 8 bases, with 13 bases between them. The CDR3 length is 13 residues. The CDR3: CASSQVLPSTQYF. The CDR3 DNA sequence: TGCGCCAGCAGCCAGGTATTACCGAGCACCCAGTACTTC.

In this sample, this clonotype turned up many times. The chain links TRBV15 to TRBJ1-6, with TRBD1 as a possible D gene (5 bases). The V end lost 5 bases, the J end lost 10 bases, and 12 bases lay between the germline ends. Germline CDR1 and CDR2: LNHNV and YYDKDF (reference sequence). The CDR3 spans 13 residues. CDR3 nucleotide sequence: TGTGCCACCAGCGGGGCAGGGAGATCACCCCTCCACTTT. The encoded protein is CATSGAGRSPLHF.

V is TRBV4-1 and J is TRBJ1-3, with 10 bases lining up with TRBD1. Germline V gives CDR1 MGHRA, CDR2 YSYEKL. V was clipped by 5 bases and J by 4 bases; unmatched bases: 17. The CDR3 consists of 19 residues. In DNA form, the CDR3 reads TGCGCCAGCAGCTTCCCCGACTATAGACAGGGGGCCCACGGAAACACCATATATTTT. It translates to CASSFPDYRQGAHGNTIYF.